This entry lists 13 T cell receptor beta chains sequenced from one sample in a study of cytomegalovirus exposure and HLA in healthy donors. Primers for the PCR totalled 60 Vbeta and 13 Jbeta. Method: immunoSEQ multiplex PCR; TCRdb's copy keeps in-frame clones and lacks some. This sample has about 130,000 clones; about four fifths occur once, and the top ten carry about 3%. The sequenced sample consisted of PBMCs. The receptors here all came from a man aged 25-45 years in good health and CMV-seronegative.

The chain has TRBV4-1 and TRBJ1-5; 9 nucleotides match TRBD1. From germline, CDR1 is MGHRA and CDR2 YSYEKL. The CDR3 runs to 16 residues. Trimming removed 4 bases from V and 5 bases from J; junction bases left unmatched: 9. The CDR3, as DNA: TGCGCCAGCAGCCGAGGGACAGGGAGGGCGTATCAGCCCCAGCATTTT. This gives the protein CASSRGTGRAYQPQHF.

The chain couples TRBV27 to TRBJ2-7; 13 bases are a match to TRBD2. The CDR3 covers 14 residues. Germline V lookup: CDR1 MNHEY, CDR2 SMNVEV (reference sequence). V was pared by 6 bases and J by 3 bases, with 2 bases of the junction left unmatched. CDR3 protein: CASSGTSGNYEQYF. The CDR3 nucleotides are TGTGCCAGCAGCGGGACTAGCGGGAACTACGAGCAGTACTTC.

J is TRBJ2-7 and V is TRBV6-5; TRBD2 matches at 8 bases. With 4 bases clipped from V and 6 bases from J, the junction kept 2 bases outside the gene matches. Per germline, CDR1 MNHEY and CDR2 SVGAGI. The CDR3 is 12 residues long. The CDR3 loop reads CASSSTSGEQYF. The CDR3 region has the DNA TGTGCCAGCAGTTCTACTAGCGGCGAGCAGTACTTC.

The gene calls are TRBV6-5 and TRBJ2-7; 7 nucleotides match TRBD1. Losses at the gene ends were 0 bases for V and 1 base for J; bases not matched to a gene: 3. Germline CDR1 MNHEY, CDR2 SVGAGI. This CDR3 has 15 amino acids. Here the CDR3 reads CASSYSNRGSYEQYF. Here the CDR3 DNA reads TGTGCCAGCAGTTACTCGAACAGGGGATCCTACGAGCAGTACTTC.

The chain uses TRBV27 and TRBJ2-1; TRBD2 is a possible D gene (6 bases). Per germline, CDR1 MNHEY and CDR2 SMNVEV (reference sequence). The V end lost 2 bases, the J end lost 15 bases, and 23 bases lay between the germline ends. The CDR3 length is 15 residues. The CDR3 protein is CASSLGAEGFSGGFF. The CDR3 nucleotides read TGTGCCAGCAGTTTAGGGGCGGAGGGCTTTTCGGGCGGGTTCTTC.

The chain employs TRBV13 and TRBJ2-7; D is perhaps TRBD1 (5 bases). V dropped 5 bases and J dropped 5 bases, with 16 bases sitting between them. This CDR3 has 14 residues. The germline V gene has CDR1 PRHDT and CDR2 FYEKMQ (reference sequence). Here the CDR3 DNA reads TGTGCCAGCAGCCTCCCGGGCAGGGCCCACGAGCAGTACTTC. As protein: CASSLPGRAHEQYF.

The table lists this clone with a few counts. CDR3 in DNA: TGTGCCAGCAGCTCGGGGGGTGGGAACACTGAAGCTTTCTTT. Amino acid sequence: CASSSGGGNTEAFF. This rearrangement joins TRBV11-3 to TRBJ1-1; TRBD1 is a possible D gene (5 bases). V was pared by 4 bases and J by 1 base, with 10 bases between. CDR3 size: 14 residues. The germline gives CDR1 SGHNT, CDR2 YENEEA.

The V gene is TRBV7-2, the J gene TRBJ2-7; 14 nucleotides match TRBD2. V was clipped by 8 bases and J by 6 bases; unmatched bases: 3. Germline assignment: CDR1 SGHTA and CDR2 FQGNSA. The CDR3 length is 13 residues. CDR3 in amino acids: CASGLAGGSEQYF. The DNA for the CDR3 is TGTGCCAGCGGACTAGCGGGGGGTTCCGAGCAGTACTTC.

The CDR3 coding sequence is TGTGCCAGCAGCCTTTCCTGGCGGGGGGACACCGGGGAGCTGTTTTTT. Translating it yields CASSLSWRGDTGELFF. The chain combines TRBV7-9 with TRBJ2-2, with 8 positions matching TRBD2. The CDR3 is 16 amino acids. With 5 bases clipped from V and 3 bases from J, the junction kept 8 bases outside the gene matches. Germline V lookup: CDR1 SEHNR, CDR2 FQNEAQ (reference sequence). The full variable domain, rest sourced from reference TRBV7-9 and TRBJ2-2, is DTGVSQNPRHKITKRGQNVTFRCDPISEHNRLYWYRQTLGQGPEFLTYFQNEAQLEKSRLLSDRFSAERPKGSFSTLEIQRTEQGDSAMYLCASSLSWRGDTGELFFGEGSRLTVL.

The chain carries TRBV5-4 and TRBJ2-2; D not resolved. CDR1 and CDR2 (germline): SGHNT, YYREEE (reference sequence). The CDR3 sequence is 12 residues long. Trimming left V 3 bases short and J 4 bases short, with 4 bases between. This CDR3 is CASSSPTGELFF. The DNA for the CDR3 is TGTGCCAGCAGCTCTCCCACCGGGGAGCTGTTTTTT.

This clone was observed a single time. The chain links TRBV15 to TRBJ2-3; D call uncertain. The germline V gene encodes CDR1 LNHNV and CDR2 YYDKDF (reference sequence). The V gene lost 0 bases and the J gene lost 4 bases, with 5 bases spanning the gap. The CDR3 has 13 amino acids. In DNA form, the CDR3 reads TGTGCCACCAGCAGAGATATTCCAGATACGCAGTATTTT. This encodes CATSRDIPDTQYF.

The V call is TRBV6-5, the J call TRBJ1-2; TRBD1 agrees at 9 bases. V dropped 6 bases and J dropped 2; count of bases not matched to a gene: 4. The length of the CDR3 is 14 residues. Germline-derived CDR1 and CDR2 are MNHEY and SVGAGI. The CDR3 region has the DNA TGTGCCAGCAGGGCCGGACAGGGGAACTATGGCTACACCTTC. Translation: CASRAGQGNYGYTF.

This sequence joins TRBV9 and TRBJ2-3, with unresolved D. V gave up 0 bases and J gave up 0 bases, with 11 bases separating them. Per the germline V gene, CDR1 is SGDLS and CDR2 is YYNGEE. The CDR3 sequence is 16 residues long. CDR3 loop: CASSVGGGDSTDTQYF. The DNA of the CDR3 is TGTGCCAGCAGCGTAGGAGGTGGTGATAGCACAGATACGCAGTATTTT.